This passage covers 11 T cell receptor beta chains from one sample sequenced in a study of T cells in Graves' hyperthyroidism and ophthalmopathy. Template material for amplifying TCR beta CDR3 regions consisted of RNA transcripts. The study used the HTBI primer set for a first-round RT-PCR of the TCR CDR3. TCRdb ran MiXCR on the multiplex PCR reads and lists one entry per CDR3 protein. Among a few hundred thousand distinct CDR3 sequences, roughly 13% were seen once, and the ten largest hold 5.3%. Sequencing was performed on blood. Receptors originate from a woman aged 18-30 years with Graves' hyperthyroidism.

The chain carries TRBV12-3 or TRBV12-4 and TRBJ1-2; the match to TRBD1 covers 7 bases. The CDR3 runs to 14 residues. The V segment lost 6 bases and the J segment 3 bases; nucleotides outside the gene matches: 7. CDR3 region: CASSPRGRDYGYTF. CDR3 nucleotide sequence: TGTGCCAGCAGCCCGAGGGGGCGCGACTATGGCTACACCTTC.

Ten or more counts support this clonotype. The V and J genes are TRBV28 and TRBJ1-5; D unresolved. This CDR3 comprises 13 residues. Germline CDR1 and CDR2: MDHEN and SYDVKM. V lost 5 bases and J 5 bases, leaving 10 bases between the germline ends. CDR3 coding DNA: TGTGCCAGCAGTCCTAGTAGGGATCAGCCCCAGCATTTT. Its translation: CASSPSRDQPQHF.

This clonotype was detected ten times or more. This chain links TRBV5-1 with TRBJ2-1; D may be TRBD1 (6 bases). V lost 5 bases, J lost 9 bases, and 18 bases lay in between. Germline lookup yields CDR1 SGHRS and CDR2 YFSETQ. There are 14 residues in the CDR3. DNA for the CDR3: TGCGCCAGCAGTCCAGGGGTAGTCCGGGGTGAGCAGTTCTTC. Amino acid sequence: CASSPGVVRGEQFF.

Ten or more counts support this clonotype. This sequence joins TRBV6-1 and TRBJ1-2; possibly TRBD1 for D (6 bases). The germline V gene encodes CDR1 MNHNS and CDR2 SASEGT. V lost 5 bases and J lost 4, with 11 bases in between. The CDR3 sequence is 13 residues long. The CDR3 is CASSYTGTYGYTF. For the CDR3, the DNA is TGTGCCAGCAGTTATACAGGGACCTATGGCTACACCTTC.

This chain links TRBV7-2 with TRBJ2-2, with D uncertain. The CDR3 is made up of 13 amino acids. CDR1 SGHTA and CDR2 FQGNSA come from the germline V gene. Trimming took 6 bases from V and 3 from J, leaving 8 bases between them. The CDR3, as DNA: TGTGCCAGCAGGGGAAAACACACCGGGGAGCTGTTTTTT. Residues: CASRGKHTGELFF.

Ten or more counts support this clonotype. CDR3 loop: CASSVVGTDTQYF. CDR3 nucleotides: TGTGCCAGCAGCGTAGTGGGGACAGATACGCAGTATTTT. The chain recombines TRBV9 with TRBJ2-3; D ambiguous. Germline V gene data show CDR1 as SGDLS and CDR2 as YYNGEE. Trimming pared 0 bases from V and 3 bases from J, leaving 5 bases between. This CDR3 contains 13 residues.

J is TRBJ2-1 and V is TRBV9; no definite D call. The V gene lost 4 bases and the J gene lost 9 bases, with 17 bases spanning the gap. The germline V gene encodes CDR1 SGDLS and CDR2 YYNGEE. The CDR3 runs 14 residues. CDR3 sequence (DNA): TGTGCCAGCAGCCTTAGTGGGCAGCGAAGTGAGCAGTTCTTC. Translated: CASSLSGQRSEQFF.

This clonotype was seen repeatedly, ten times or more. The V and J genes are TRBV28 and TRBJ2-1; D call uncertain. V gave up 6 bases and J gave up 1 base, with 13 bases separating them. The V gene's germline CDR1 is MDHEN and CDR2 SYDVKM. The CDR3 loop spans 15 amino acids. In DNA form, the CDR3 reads TGTGCCAGCAGAGGACCTATCTCGTCCTACAATGAGCAGTTCTTC. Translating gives CASRGPISSYNEQFF.

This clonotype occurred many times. DNA for the CDR3: TGTGCCAGCAGTTTATCGCTAGGGCTTGTCGCGAACACCGGGGAGCTGTTTTTT. Residues: CASSLSLGLVANTGELFF. The rearrangement uses TRBV28 and TRBJ2-2; D ambiguous. There are 18 residues in the CDR3. V was trimmed by 1 base and J by 0 bases, leaving 15 bases between them. Germline lookup yields CDR1 MDHEN and CDR2 SYDVKM.

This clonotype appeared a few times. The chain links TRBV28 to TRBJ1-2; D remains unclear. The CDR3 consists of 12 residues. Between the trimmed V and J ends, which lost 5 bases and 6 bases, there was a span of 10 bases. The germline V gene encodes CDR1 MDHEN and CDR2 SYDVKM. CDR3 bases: TGTGCCAGCAGTACGACAAGACATGGCTACACCTTC. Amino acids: CASSTTRHGYTF.

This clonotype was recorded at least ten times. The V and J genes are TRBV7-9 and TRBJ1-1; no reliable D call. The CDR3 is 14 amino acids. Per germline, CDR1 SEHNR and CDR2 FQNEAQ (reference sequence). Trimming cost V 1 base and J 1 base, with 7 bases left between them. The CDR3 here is CASSLGPENTEAFF. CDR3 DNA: TGTGCCAGCAGCTTAGGTCCTGAGAACACTGAAGCTTTCTTT.